These 27 T cell receptor beta chains were all obtained from the same sample, sequenced in a study of T cell responses to AZD1222 COVID-19 vaccine. Libraries were prepared by immunoSEQ multiplex PCR; TCRdb keeps only in-frame clonotypes and omits some of them. The table lists about 82,000 clones, 90% of them singletons. The sequencing here drew on peripheral blood, taken on day 0 of AZD1222 vaccination. The receptors derive from an adult in good health.

This chain uses TRBV20-1 with TRBJ2-7; possibly TRBD2 for D (5 bases). Germline loops: CDR1 DFQATT, CDR2 SNEGSKA (reference sequence). The CDR3 spans 11 residues. V lost 0 bases and J lost 8, with 8 bases in between. The DNA of the CDR3 is TGCAGTGCTAGAGAGAGGACTCAGCAGTACTTC. This gives the protein CSARERTQQYF.

The rearrangement uses TRBV5-6 and TRBJ1-4; perhaps TRBD1 as D (5 bases). The CDR3 totals 16 residues. Germline CDR1 and CDR2: SGHDT and YYEEEE. V was shortened by 2 bases and J by 8 bases, with 19 bases between the two germline ends. The CDR3 DNA is TGTGCCAGCAGCTTCGGGACCGGAGGTCGTATGGAAAAACTGTTTTTT. Protein product: CASSFGTGGRMEKLFF.

This chain's CDR3 is CASRGTVYSNQPQHF. The CDR3 nucleotides read TGTGCCAGCAGAGGTACAGTGTATAGCAATCAGCCCCAGCATTTT. The chain couples TRBV6-6 to TRBJ1-5; no clear D. Trimming took off 6 bases at V and 0 bases at J, with 12 bases between the two ends. This CDR3 spans 15 amino acids. Germline CDR1 reads MNHNY; CDR2 reads SVGAGI (reference sequence).

V is TRBV6-5 and J is TRBJ1-2; a weak D match, TRBD1 (5 bases). V dropped 6 bases and J dropped 5 bases, with 10 bases sitting between them. From germline, CDR1 is MNHEY and CDR2 SVGAGI. This CDR3 is built from 12 residues. The CDR3 coding sequence is TGTGCCAGCAGGTCGGGGGATTATGGCTACACCTTC. This translates into CASRSGDYGYTF.

The chain has TRBV6-6 and TRBJ2-5; D is uncertain. There are 15 residues in the CDR3. The germline V gene encodes CDR1 MNHNY and CDR2 SVGAGI (reference sequence). The V and J ends lost 7 bases and 5 bases respectively, with 20 bases between them. The CDR3 region is CASKTYTGTKETQYF. For the CDR3, the DNA is TGTGCCAGCAAGACTTACACGGGTACTAAGGAGACCCAGTACTTC.

This clone was detected a few times. The V and J genes are TRBV3-1 (or the pseudogene TRBV3-2) and TRBJ2-5, with a tentative D call TRBD1 (6 bases). V was trimmed by 4 bases and J by 3 bases, leaving 15 bases between them. The germline CDR1 and CDR2 sequences are LGHDT and YNNKEL (reference sequence). There are 15 residues in the CDR3. CDR3 protein: CASSRTSTGKETQYF. The DNA for the CDR3 is TGTGCCAGCAGCCGAACGTCGACAGGCAAAGAGACCCAGTACTTC.

This clone is a singleton in its sample. This chain uses TRBV5-6 with TRBJ1-4, with 10 bases identical to TRBD1. Germline CDR1 SGHDT, CDR2 YYEEEE. V trimming: 1 base; J trimming: 7 bases; junction bases outside the gene matches: 7. The CDR3 extends over 16 amino acids. The CDR3 DNA is TGTGCCAGCAGCTTGCGGGACAGGGGAGCCGGTGAAAAACTGTTTTTT. It translates to CASSLRDRGAGEKLFF.

The chain recombines TRBV7-3 with TRBJ2-7, with TRBD1 identical over 10 bases. Trimming took 6 bases from V and 4 from J; bases not matched to a gene: 6. Per the germline V gene, CDR1 is SGHTA and CDR2 is FQGTGA. The CDR3 is 14 amino acids. The CDR3 DNA reads as TGTGCCAGCAGTTCCGGGACAGGGGAATACGAGCAGTACTTC. Amino acid sequence: CASSSGTGEYEQYF.

This clone was seen a few times. The J gene is TRBJ1-3, the V gene TRBV5-1, with D unresolved. V shed 0 bases and J shed 0 bases, with 10 bases lying between them. Per the germline V gene, CDR1 is SGHRS and CDR2 is YFSETQ. The CDR3 is 16 residues long. The CDR3 is CASSLGESFSGNTIYF. The CDR3, as DNA: TGCGCCAGCAGCTTGGGCGAGAGCTTCTCTGGAAACACCATATATTTT.

The V call is TRBV19, the J call TRBJ1-1, with a weak D call TRBD1 (5 bases). Trimming removed 7 bases at V and 5 bases at J, with 17 bases between. The germline CDR1 and CDR2 sequences are LNHDA and SQIVND (reference sequence). The CDR3 runs 14 residues. CDR3 protein: CASILPGTRTEAFF. For the CDR3, the DNA is TGTGCCAGTATTCTCCCGGGGACGAGAACTGAAGCTTTCTTT.

Only one count was recorded for this clone. A read error may produce the germline difference seen at one junction end. This rearrangement joins TRBV5-4 to TRBJ2-3; TRBD1 agrees at 8 bases. The CDR3 runs to 12 residues. Germline loops: CDR1 SGHNT, CDR2 YYREEE (reference sequence). The CDR3 DNA reads as TGTGCCAGCAGGGCCGGGACAGGTACGCAGTATTTT. This sequence encodes CASRAGTGTQYF.

The chain is built from TRBV4-3 and TRBJ2-3; 11 bases fit TRBD2. The CDR3 totals 16 residues. J was trimmed by 4 bases and V by 1 base; bases with no gene match: 4. In germline, CDR1 is LGHNA, CDR2 YSLEER. The CDR3 protein is CASSQALAGGPDTQYF. Here the CDR3 DNA reads TGCGCCAGCAGCCAAGCCCTAGCGGGGGGCCCAGATACGCAGTATTTT.

This clone was observed once. CDR3 sequence: CASSLGGNTEAFF. DNA for the CDR3: TGCGCCAGCAGCTTGGGGGGGAACACTGAAGCTTTCTTT. The chain is built from TRBV5-1 and TRBJ1-1; D remains unclear. V dropped 0 bases and J dropped 1 base, with 4 bases sitting between them. Germline V CDR1 and CDR2: SGHRS, YFSETQ. The CDR3 runs to 13 residues. Filled out from reference TRBV5-1 and TRBJ1-1, the complete variable domain reads KAGVTQTPRYLIKTRGQQVTLSCSPISGHRSVSWYQQTPGQGLQFLFEYFSETQRNKGNFPGRFSGRQFSNSRSEMNVSTLELGDSALYLCASSLGGNTEAFFGQGTRLTVV.

The chain is built from TRBV12-3 or TRBV12-4 and TRBJ2-7, with D uncertain. The CDR3 runs to 12 residues. Trimming took 6 bases from V and 0 from J, leaving 6 bases between them. The CDR3 loop is CASSSFSYEQYF. CDR3 nucleotides: TGTGCCAGCAGCAGCTTCTCCTACGAGCAGTACTTC.

The sample holds one count of this clone. The gene calls are TRBV4-3 and TRBJ2-2; 9 bases line up with TRBD1. The CDR3 runs to 16 residues. The V gene's germline CDR1 is LGHNA and CDR2 YSLEER. V was pared by 4 bases and J by 5 bases, with 8 bases of the junction left unmatched. This CDR3 is CASSRTGTGTTGELFF. CDR3 DNA sequence: TGCGCCAGCAGCCGAACCGGGACAGGGACAACCGGGGAGCTGTTTTTT.

V and J are TRBV28 and TRBJ1-2; TRBD1 agrees at 7 bases. V gave up 9 bases and J gave up 6 bases; unmatched junction bases: 16. Germline CDR1 and CDR2: MDHEN and SYDVKM. CDR3 length: 15 residues. The CDR3 region is CASLLGGDRDNGYTF. As DNA, the CDR3 is TGTGCCAGTCTACTGGGGGGCGACAGGGATAATGGCTACACCTTC.

V gene TRBV27 combines with J gene TRBJ1-5; D is ambiguous. The CDR3 is 14 amino acids. V lost 5 bases to trimming and J lost 0 bases, with 8 bases between them. Germline-derived CDR1 and CDR2 are MNHEY and SMNVEV (reference sequence). The CDR3 loop reads CASSPRDSNQPQHF. In DNA, the CDR3 is TGTGCCAGCAGTCCTCGGGATAGCAATCAGCCCCAGCATTTT.

This chain connects TRBV6-5 to TRBJ2-5, with a possible D match to TRBD1 (5 bases). Germline-derived CDR1 and CDR2 are MNHEY and SVGAGI. The CDR3 runs 13 residues. V was cut by 2 bases and J by 8 bases, with 12 bases left in between. In nucleotides, the CDR3 is TGTGCCAGCAGTTACCTACCCCAGGGCACCCAGTACTTC. Residues: CASSYLPQGTQYF.

A single count supports this clone. V usage is TRBV18 and J usage is TRBJ1-1; 7 nucleotides agree with TRBD1. Germline-derived CDR1 and CDR2 are KGHSH and LQKENI. The V segment lost 6 bases and the J segment 5 bases; nucleotides outside the gene matches: 12. This CDR3 region has 15 residues. The CDR3 is CASSPEGADLTEAFF. DNA for the CDR3: TGTGCCAGCTCGCCGGAGGGGGCAGACTTAACTGAAGCTTTCTTT. Combining the CDR3 with reference TRBV18 and TRBJ1-1 gives the whole variable domain NAGVMQNPRHLVRRRGQEARLRCSPMKGHSHVYWYRQLPEEGLKFMVYLQKENIIDESGMPKERFSAEFPKEGPSILRIQQVVRGDSAAYFCASSPEGADLTEAFFGQGTRLTVV.

The rearrangement uses TRBV24-1 and TRBJ1-5; TRBD1 might be the D (6 bases). CDR3 length: 15 residues. Germline-derived CDR1 and CDR2 are KGHDR and SFDVKD. The V end was cut by 4 bases, the J end by 0 bases, with 9 bases between. The CDR3 region is CATSETGRSNQPQHF. The CDR3 nucleotides are TGTGCCACCAGTGAGACAGGACGTAGCAATCAGCCCCAGCATTTT.

The rearrangement uses TRBV18 and TRBJ2-1; the D gene is possibly TRBD2 (5 bases). Deletions cut 6 bases from V and 5 bases from J, with 11 bases between. The CDR3 has 13 residues. The germline CDR1 and CDR2 sequences are KGHSH and LQKENI. CDR3 coding DNA: TGTGCCAGCTCTCCTGGACTGCACAATGAGCAGTTCTTC. This gives the protein CASSPGLHNEQFF.

The J gene is TRBJ1-1, the V gene TRBV28; no definite D call. This CDR3 spans 18 amino acids. From germline, CDR1 is MDHEN and CDR2 SYDVKM. V was trimmed by 4 bases and J by 0 bases, leaving 21 bases between them. The CDR3 sequence: CASSSIRSGRGMNTEAFF. The CDR3 DNA follows: TGTGCCAGCAGTTCCATAAGATCCGGGAGAGGGATGAACACTGAAGCTTTCTTT.

This sequence joins TRBV18 and TRBJ2-7; D is perhaps TRBD1 or TRBD2 (5 bases each). Germline assignment: CDR1 KGHSH and CDR2 LQKENI. This CDR3 has 15 amino acids. The V end lost 6 bases, the J end lost 0 bases, and 15 bases lay between the germline ends. CDR3 in amino acids: CASSPVGASSYEQYF. The CDR3 DNA sequence: TGTGCCAGCTCCCCGGTCGGGGCCAGCTCCTACGAGCAGTACTTC.

This chain connects TRBV27 to TRBJ1-1; D may be TRBD1 (5 bases). The CDR3 covers 13 residues. CDR1 is MNHEY, CDR2 SMNVEV, per germline (reference sequence). The ends were cut back, 5 bases at V and 3 bases at J, with 10 bases in the middle. The DNA for the CDR3 is TGTGCCAGCAGTCCCCGGGGGTACACTGAAGCTTTCTTT. Its protein is CASSPRGYTEAFF.

CDR3 sequence: CASSLAQHSPLHF. The CDR3 DNA is TGTGCCAGCAGCTTAGCCCAACATTCACCCCTCCACTTT. The V call is TRBV7-6, the J call TRBJ1-6; D remains ambiguous. Trimming removed 0 bases from V and 8 bases from J, with 5 bases in between. The CDR3 is made up of 13 amino acids. CDR1 is SGHVS and CDR2 is FNYEAQ in the germline V gene.

This chain connects TRBV3-1 (or the pseudogene TRBV3-2) to TRBJ2-1, with 10 nucleotides matching TRBD2. Germline CDR1 is LGHDT and CDR2 is YNNKEL (reference sequence). This CDR3 spans 15 amino acids. V lost 1 base, J lost 8 bases, and 5 bases stayed unmatched. CDR3 amino acids: CASSQASGGWYEQFF. In DNA, the CDR3 is TGTGCCAGCAGCCAAGCTAGCGGGGGTTGGTATGAGCAGTTCTTC.

The chain employs TRBV2 and TRBJ2-5, with D possibly TRBD2 on 6 matching bases. V lost 6 bases to trimming and J lost 6 bases, with 23 bases between them. The CDR3 consists of 16 residues. Germline V gene data show CDR1 as SNHLY and CDR2 as FYNNEI. The chain's CDR3 is CASRDPGGIELQTQYF. CDR3 in DNA: TGTGCCAGCAGGGACCCTGGGGGGATAGAACTTCAGACCCAGTACTTC.